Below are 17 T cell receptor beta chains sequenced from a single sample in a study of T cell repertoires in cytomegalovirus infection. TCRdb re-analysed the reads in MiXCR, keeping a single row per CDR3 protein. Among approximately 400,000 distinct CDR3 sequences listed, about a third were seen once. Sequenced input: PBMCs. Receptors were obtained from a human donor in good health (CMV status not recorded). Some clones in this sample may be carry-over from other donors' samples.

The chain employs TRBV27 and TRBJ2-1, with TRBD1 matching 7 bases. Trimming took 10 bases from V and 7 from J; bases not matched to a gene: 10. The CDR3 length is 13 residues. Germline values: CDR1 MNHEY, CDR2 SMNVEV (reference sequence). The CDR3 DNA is TGTGCCACCGGGCAGGGGGTAGGGAATGAGCAGTTCTTC. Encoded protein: CATGQGVGNEQFF.

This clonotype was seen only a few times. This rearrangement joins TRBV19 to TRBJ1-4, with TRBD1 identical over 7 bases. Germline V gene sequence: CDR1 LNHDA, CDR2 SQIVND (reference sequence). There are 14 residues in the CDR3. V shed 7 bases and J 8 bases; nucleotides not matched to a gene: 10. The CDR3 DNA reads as TGTGCCAGTACCGCCTTCGGGACAGCAGAAAAACTGTTTTTT. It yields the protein CASTAFGTAEKLFF.

The CDR3 region is CASSQGTGVFDRAQYF. In nucleotides, the CDR3 is TGTGCCAGCAGCCAAGGGACAGGGGTCTTTGATAGGGCCCAGTACTTC. The V gene is TRBV12-3 or TRBV12-4, the J gene TRBJ2-5; 10 positions agree with TRBD1. The trim removed 6 bases at V and 9 bases at J, leaving 16 bases unmatched. The CDR3 extends over 16 amino acids.

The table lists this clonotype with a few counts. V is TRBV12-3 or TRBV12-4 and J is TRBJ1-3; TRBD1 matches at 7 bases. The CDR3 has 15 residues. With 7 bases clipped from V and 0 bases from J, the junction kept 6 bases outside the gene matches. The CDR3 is CASTLQGSSGNTIYF. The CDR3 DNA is TGTGCCAGCACCCTACAGGGGAGCTCTGGAAACACCATATATTTT.

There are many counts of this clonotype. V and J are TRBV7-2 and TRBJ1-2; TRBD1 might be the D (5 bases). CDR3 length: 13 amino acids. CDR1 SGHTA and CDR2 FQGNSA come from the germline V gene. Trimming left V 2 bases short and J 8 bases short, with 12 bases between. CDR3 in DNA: TGTGCCAGCAGCTTAACACCCGAGGGGGGCTACACCTTC. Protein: CASSLTPEGGYTF.

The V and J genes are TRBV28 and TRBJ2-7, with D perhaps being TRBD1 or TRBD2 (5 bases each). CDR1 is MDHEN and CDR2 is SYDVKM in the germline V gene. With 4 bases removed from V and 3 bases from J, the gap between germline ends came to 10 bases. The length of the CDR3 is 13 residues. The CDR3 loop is CASSSPGRYEQYF. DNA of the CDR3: TGTGCCAGCAGTTCCCCGGGACGCTACGAGCAGTACTTC.

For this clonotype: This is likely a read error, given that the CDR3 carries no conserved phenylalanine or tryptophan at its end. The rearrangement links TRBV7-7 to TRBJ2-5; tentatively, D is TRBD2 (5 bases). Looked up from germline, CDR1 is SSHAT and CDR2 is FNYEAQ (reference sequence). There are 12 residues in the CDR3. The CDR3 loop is CASAHQQETQYL. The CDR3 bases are TGTGCTAGCGCTCACCAACAAGAGACCCAGTACTTA.

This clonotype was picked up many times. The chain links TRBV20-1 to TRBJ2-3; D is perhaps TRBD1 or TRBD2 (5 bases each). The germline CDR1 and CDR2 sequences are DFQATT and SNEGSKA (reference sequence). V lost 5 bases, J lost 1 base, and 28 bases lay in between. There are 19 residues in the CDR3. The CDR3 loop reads CSAQGELDPARWGTDTQYF. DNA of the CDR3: TGCAGTGCTCAGGGAGAACTAGATCCAGCGCGGTGGGGCACAGATACGCAGTATTTT.

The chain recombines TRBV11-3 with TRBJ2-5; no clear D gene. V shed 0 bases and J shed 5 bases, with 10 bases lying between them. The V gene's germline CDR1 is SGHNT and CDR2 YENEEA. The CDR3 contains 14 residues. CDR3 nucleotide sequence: TGTGCCAGCAGCTTAGATAGAAAGTCCGAGACCCAGTACTTC. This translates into CASSLDRKSETQYF. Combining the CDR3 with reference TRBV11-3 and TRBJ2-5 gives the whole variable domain EAGVVQSPRYKIIEKKQPVAFWCNPISGHNTLYWYLQNLGQGPELLIRYENEEAVDDSQLPKDRFSAERLKGVDSTLKIQPAELGDSAVYLCASSLDRKSETQYFGPGTRLLVL.

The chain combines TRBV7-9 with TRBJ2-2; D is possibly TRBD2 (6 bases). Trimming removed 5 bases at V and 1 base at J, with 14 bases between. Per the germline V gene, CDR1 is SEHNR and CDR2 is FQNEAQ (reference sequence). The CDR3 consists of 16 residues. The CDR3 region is CASSIDWRGNTGELFF. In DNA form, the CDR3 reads TGTGCCAGCAGCATTGACTGGCGGGGGAACACCGGGGAGCTGTTTTTT.

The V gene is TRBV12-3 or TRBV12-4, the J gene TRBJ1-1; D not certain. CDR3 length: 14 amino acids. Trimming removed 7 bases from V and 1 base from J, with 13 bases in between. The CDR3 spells CASTPTTANTEAFF. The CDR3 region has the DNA TGTGCCAGCACCCCGACAACAGCGAACACTGAAGCTTTCTTT.

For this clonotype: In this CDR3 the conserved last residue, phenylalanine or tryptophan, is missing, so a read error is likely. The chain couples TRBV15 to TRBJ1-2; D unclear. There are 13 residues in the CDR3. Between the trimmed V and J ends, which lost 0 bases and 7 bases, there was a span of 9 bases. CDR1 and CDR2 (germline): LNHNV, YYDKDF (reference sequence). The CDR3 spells CATSRDAGSGYTL. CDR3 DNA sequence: TGTGCCACCAGCAGAGACGCGGGATCTGGCTACACCTTA.

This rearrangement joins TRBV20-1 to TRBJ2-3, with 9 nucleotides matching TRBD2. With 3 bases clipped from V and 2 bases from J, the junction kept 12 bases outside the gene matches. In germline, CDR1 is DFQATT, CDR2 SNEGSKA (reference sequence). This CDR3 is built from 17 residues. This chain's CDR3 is CSARPPRGGVNTDTQYF. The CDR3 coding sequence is TGCAGTGCTAGGCCCCCGCGGGGGGGGGTAAACACAGATACGCAGTATTTT.

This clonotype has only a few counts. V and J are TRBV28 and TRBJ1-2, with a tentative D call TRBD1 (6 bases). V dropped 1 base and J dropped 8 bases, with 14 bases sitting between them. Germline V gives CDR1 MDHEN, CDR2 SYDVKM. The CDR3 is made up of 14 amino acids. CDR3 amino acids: CASSLFGQGKGYTF. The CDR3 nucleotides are TGTGCCAGCAGTTTATTTGGGCAGGGGAAGGGCTACACCTTC.

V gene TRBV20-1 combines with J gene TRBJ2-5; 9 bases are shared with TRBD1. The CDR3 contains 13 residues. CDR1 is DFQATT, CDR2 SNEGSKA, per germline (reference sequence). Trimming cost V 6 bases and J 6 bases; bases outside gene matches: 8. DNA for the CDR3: TGCAGTGCATGGACAGGGGCTGTGCAGACCCAGTACTTC. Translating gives CSAWTGAVQTQYF.

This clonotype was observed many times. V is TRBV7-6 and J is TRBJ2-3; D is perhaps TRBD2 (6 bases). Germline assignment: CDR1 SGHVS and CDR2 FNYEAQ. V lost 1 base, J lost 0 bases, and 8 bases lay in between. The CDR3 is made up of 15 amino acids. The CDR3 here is CASSLGGDSTDTQYF. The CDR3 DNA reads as TGTGCCAGCAGCTTAGGGGGGGATAGCACAGATACGCAGTATTTT.

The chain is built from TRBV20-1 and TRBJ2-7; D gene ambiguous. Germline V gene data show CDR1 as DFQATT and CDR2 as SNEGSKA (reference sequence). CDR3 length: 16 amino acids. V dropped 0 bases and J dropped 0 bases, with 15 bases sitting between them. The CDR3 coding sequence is TGCAGTGCTAGAGATGCCCAGGCGGCCTTCTCCTACGAGCAGTACTTC. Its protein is CSARDAQAAFSYEQYF.